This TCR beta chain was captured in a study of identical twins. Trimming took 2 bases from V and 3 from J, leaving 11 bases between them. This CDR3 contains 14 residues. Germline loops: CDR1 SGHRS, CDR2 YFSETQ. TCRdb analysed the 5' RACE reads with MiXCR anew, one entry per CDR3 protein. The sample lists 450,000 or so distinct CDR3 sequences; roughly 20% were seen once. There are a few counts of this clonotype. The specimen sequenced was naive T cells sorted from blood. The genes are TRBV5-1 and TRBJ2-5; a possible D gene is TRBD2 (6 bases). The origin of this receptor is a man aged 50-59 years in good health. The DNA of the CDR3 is TGCGCCAGCAGCTTACCTAGCGCGAAAGAGACCCAGTACTTC. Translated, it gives CASSLPSAKETQYF.